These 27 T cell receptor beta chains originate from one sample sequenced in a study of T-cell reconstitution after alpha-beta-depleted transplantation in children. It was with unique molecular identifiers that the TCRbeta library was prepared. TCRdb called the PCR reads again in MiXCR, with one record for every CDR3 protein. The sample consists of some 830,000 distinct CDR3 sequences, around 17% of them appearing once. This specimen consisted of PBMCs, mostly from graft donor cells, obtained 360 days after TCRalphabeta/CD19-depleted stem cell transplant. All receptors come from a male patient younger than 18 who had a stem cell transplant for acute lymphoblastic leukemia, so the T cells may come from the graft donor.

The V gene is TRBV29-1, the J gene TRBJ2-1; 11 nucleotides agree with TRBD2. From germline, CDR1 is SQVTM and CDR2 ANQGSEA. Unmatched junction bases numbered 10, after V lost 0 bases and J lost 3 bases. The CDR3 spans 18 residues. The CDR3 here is CSVEDTLAGGGFYNEQFF. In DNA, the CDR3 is TGCAGCGTTGAAGATACGCTAGCGGGAGGAGGGTTCTACAATGAGCAGTTCTTC.

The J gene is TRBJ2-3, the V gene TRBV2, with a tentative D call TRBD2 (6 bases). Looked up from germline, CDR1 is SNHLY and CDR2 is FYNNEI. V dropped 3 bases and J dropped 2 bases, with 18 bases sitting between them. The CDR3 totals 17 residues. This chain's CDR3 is CASSERAGRYTTDTQYF. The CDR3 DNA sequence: TGTGCCAGCAGTGAGAGGGCGGGACGCTATACCACAGATACGCAGTATTTT.

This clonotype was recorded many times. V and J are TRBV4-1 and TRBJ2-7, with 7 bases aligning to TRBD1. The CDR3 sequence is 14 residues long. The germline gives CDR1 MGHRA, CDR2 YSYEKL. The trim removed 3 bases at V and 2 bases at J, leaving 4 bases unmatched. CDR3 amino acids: CASSHVDRAYEQYF. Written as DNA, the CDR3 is TGCGCCAGCAGCCACGTCGACAGGGCCTACGAGCAGTACTTC.

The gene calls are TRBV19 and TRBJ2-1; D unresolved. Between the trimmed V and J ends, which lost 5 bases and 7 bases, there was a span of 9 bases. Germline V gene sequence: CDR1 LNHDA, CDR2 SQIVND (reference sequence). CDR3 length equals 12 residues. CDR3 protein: CASSQTPNEQFF. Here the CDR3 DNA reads TGTGCCAGTAGTCAGACCCCAAATGAGCAGTTCTTC. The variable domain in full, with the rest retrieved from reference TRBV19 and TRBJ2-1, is DGGITQSPKYLFRKEGQNVTLSCEQNLNHDAMYWYRQDPGQGLRLIYYSQIVNDFQKGDIAEGYSVSREKKESFPLTVTSAQKNPTAFYLCASSQTPNEQFFGPGTRLTVL.

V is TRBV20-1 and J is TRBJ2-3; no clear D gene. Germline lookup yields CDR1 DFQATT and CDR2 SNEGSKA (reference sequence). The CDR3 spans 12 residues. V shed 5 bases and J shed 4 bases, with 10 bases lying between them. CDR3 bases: TGCAGTGCTTCACCCGAGCCAGATACGCAGTATTTT. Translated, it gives CSASPEPDTQYF.

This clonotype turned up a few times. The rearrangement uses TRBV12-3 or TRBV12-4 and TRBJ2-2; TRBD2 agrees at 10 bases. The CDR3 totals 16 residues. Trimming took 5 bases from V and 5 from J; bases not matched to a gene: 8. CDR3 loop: CASSRILAGSTGELFF. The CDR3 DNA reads TGTGCCAGCAGTCGTATACTAGCGGGAAGTACCGGGGAGCTGTTTTTT.

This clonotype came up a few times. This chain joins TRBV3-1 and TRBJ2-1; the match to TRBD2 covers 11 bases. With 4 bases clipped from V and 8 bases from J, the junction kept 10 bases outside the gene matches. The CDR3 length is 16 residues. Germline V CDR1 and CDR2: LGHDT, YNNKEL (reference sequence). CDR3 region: CASSPIAGGGKDEQFF. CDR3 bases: TGTGCCAGCAGCCCCATAGCGGGAGGGGGAAAGGATGAGCAGTTCTTC.

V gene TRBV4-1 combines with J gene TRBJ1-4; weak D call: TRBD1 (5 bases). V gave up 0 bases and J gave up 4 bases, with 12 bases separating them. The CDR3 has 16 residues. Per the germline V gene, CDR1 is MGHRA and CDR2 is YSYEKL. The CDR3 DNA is TGCGCCAGCAGCCAAGAGACAGACATATATAATGAAAAACTGTTTTTT. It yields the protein CASSQETDIYNEKLFF.

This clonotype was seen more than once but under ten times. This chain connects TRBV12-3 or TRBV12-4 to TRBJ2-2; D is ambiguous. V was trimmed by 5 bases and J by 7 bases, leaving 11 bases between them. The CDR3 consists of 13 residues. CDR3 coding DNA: TGTGCCAGCAGTCTTCGGCTGCTCGGGGAGCTGTTTTTT. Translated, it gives CASSLRLLGELFF.

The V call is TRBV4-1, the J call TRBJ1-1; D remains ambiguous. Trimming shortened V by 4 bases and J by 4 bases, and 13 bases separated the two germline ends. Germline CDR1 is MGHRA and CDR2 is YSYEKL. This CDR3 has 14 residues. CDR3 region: CASSPAGRGTEAFF. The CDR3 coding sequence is TGCGCCAGCAGCCCAGCCGGACGGGGCACTGAAGCTTTCTTT.

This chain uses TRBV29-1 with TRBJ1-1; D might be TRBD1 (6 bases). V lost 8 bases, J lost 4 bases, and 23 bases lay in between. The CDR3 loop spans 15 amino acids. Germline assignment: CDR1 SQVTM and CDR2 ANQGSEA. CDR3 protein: CSTRGAARGPTEAFF. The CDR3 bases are TGCAGCACAAGAGGGGCAGCCAGGGGTCCCACTGAAGCTTTCTTT.

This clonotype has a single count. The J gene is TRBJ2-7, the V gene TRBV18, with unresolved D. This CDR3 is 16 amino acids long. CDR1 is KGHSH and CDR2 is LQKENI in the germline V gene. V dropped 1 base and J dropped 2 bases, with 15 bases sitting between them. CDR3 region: CASSPLFGIGAYEQYF. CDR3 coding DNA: TGTGCCAGCTCACCACTATTCGGAATTGGGGCCTACGAGCAGTACTTC. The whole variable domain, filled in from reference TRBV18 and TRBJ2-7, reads NAGVMQNPRHLVRRRGQEARLRCSPMKGHSHVYWYRQLPEEGLKFMVYLQKENIIDESGMPKERFSAEFPKEGPSILRIQQVVRGDSAAYFCASSPLFGIGAYEQYFGPGTRLTVT.

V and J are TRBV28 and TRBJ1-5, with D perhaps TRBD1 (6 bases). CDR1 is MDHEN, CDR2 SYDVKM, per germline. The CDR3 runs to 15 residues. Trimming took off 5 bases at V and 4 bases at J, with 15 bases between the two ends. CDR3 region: CASSVAGGGNQPQHF. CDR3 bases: TGTGCCAGCAGTGTCGCGGGGGGCGGTAATCAGCCCCAGCATTTT.

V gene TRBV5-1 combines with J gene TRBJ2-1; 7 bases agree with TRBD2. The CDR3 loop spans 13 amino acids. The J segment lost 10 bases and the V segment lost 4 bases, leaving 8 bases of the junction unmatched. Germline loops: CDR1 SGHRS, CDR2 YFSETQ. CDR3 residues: CASSPGLEVEQFF. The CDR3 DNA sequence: TGCGCCAGCAGCCCCGGACTAGAAGTGGAGCAGTTCTTC.

This chain's CDR3 is CASSPGTSYFEQYF. CDR3 DNA sequence: TGTGCCAGCAGCCCCGGGACTAGCTATTTCGAGCAGTACTTC. The chain recombines TRBV12-3 or TRBV12-4 with TRBJ2-7, with 9 bases that match TRBD2. The CDR3 spans 14 residues. V lost 6 bases, J lost 6 bases, and 9 bases stayed unmatched.

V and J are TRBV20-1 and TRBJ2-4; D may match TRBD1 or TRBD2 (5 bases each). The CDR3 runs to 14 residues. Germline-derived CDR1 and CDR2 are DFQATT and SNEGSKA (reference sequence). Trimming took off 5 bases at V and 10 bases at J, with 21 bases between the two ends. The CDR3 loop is CSAPDSTGTVIQYF. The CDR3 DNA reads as TGCAGTGCTCCGGATTCGACCGGGACCGTGATTCAGTACTTC.

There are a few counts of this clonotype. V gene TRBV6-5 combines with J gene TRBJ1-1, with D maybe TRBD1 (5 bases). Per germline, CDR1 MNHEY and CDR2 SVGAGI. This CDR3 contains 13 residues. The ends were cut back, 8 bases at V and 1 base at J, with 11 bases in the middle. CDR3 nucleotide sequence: TGTGCCAGCGTTCAGGGTTGGAACACTGAAGCTTTCTTT. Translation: CASVQGWNTEAFF.

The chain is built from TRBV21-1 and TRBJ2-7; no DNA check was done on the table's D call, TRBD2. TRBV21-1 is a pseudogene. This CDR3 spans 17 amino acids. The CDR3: CASSKGRTSGRAHEQYF. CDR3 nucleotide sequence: TGTGCCAGCAGCAAAGGCAGGACTAGCGGGAGGGCCCACGAGCAGTACTTC.

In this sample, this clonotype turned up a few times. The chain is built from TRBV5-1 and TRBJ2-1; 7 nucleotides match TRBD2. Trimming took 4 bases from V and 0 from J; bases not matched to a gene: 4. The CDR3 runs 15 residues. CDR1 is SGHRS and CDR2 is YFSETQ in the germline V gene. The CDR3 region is CASSEIAGSYNEQFF. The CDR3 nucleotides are TGCGCCAGCAGCGAGATAGCGGGCTCCTACAATGAGCAGTTCTTC.

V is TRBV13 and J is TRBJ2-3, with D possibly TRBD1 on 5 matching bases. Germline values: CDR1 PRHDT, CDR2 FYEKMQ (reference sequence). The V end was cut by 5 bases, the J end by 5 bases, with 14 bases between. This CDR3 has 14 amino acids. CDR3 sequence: CASSADRILDTQYF. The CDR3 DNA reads TGTGCCAGCAGCGCTGACAGAATCCTAGATACGCAGTATTTT.

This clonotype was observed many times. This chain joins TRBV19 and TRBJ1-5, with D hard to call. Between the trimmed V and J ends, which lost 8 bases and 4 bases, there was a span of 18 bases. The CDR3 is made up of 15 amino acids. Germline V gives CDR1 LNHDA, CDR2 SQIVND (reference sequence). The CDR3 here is CASQPEKGLNQPQHF. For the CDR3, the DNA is TGTGCCAGTCAACCGGAGAAGGGATTGAATCAGCCCCAGCATTTT.

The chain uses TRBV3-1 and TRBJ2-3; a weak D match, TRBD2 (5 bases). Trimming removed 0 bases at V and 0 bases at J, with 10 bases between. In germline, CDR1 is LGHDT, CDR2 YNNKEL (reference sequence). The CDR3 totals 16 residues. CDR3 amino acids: CASSQEEATSTDTQYF. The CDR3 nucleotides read TGTGCCAGCAGCCAAGAGGAGGCGACTAGCACAGATACGCAGTATTTT.

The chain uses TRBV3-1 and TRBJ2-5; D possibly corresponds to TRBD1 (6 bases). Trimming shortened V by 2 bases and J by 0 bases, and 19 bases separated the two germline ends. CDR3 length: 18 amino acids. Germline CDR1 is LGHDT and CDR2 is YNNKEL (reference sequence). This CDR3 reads CASSQRSGQGLHQETQYF. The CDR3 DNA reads TGTGCCAGCAGCCAAAGATCCGGGCAGGGGCTTCACCAAGAGACCCAGTACTTC.

In nucleotides, the CDR3 is TGTGCCAGCAGCTCGACTATCATCCGGGACAACTACGAGCAGTACTTC. Protein sequence: CASSSTIIRDNYEQYF. V and J are TRBV5-5 and TRBJ2-7; the D gene is possibly TRBD1 (6 bases). Germline loops: CDR1 SGHKS, CDR2 YYEKEE (reference sequence). CDR3 length: 16 residues. Trimming removed 3 bases from V and 3 bases from J, with 19 bases in between.

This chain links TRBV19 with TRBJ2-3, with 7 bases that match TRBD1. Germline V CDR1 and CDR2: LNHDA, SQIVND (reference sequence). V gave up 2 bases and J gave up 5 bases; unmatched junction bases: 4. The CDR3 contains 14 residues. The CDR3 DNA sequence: TGTGCCAGTAGTATATGGACAGGCAAAGATACGCAGTATTTT. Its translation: CASSIWTGKDTQYF.

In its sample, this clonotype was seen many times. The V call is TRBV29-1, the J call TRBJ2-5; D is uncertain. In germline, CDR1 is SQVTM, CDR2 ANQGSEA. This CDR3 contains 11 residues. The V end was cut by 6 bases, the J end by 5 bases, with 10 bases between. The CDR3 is CSVLLGETQYF. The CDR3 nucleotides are TGCAGCGTCCTGCTAGGGGAGACCCAGTACTTC.

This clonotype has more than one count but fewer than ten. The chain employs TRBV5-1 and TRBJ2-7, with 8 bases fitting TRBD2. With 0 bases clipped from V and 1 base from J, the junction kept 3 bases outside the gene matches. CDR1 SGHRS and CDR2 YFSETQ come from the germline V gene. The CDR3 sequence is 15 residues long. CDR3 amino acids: CASSLVRGGSYEQYF. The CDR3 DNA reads TGCGCCAGCAGCTTGGTACGGGGGGGATCCTACGAGCAGTACTTC.